These T cell receptor beta chains were read from a single sample in a study of T cells after yellow fever vaccination. MiXCR, applied by TCRdb to the 5' RACE reads, yields one record per CDR3 protein. In the table there are 240,000 or so distinct CDR3 sequences, 6.5% to 8.5% of which are singletons. Source: CD4+ T cells sorted from PBMCs, taken 15 days after the yellow fever booster vaccination. These TCRs come from a man aged 25 to 45 who received the YFV17D yellow fever vaccine. Each CDR3 is given with its conserved first and last residue. D genes are given only for firm matches. Clone size is given for some rows only: seen once, a few or many times, or a class if the clone is expanded.

TRBJ2-3	-	13	many	TRBV20-1	CSATGAPTDTQYF	TGCAGTGCCACGGGAGCCCCCACAGATACGCAGTATTTT
TRBJ2-1	-	13	-	TRBV12-3/TRBV12-4	CASSFYRDDEQFF	TGTGCCAGCAGTTTTTACAGGGACGATGAGCAGTTCTTC
TRBJ2-1	-	13	few	TRBV29-1	CSVDRWSYNEQFF	TGCAGCGTTGACAGGTGGTCCTACAATGAGCAGTTCTTC
TRBJ2-1	TRBD1	13	few	TRBV29-1	CSVGQLSYNEQFF	TGCAGCGTGGGACAGCTCTCCTACAATGAGCAGTTCTTC
TRBJ2-3	-	13	-	TRBV20-1	CSAGPGSTDTQYF	TGCAGTGCTGGTCCGGGGAGCACAGATACGCAGTATTTT
TRBJ1-1	-	17	few	TRBV18	CASSPFSQNRMNTEAFF	TGTGCCAGCTCCCCGTTCTCCCAAAATAGAATGAACACTGAAGCTTTCTTT
TRBJ2-5	-	13	many	TRBV20-1	CSARDETGWTQYF	TGCAGTGCTAGAGATGAAACAGGGTGGACCCAGTACTTC
TRBJ1-1	-	14	-	TRBV14	CASSQVSRVTEAFF	TGTGCCAGCAGCCAAGTGTCCAGGGTAACTGAAGCTTTCTTT
TRBJ2-5	-	16	many	TRBV14	CASSPQGGKKIETQYF	TGTGCCAGCAGCCCCCAGGGGGGCAAAAAGATCGAGACCCAGTACTTC
TRBJ2-1	-	15	-	TRBV3-1	CASSQVRGGGVEQFF	TGTGCCAGCAGCCAAGTTAGAGGGGGGGGGGTTGAGCAGTTCTTC
TRBJ1-1	TRBD1	13	-	TRBV20-1	CSAGKTGLTEAFF	TGCAGTGCTGGCAAGACAGGGTTGACTGAAGCTTTCTTT
TRBJ1-1	-	13	few	TRBV18	CASSQTGLTEAFF	TGTGCCAGCTCTCAAACAGGGCTAACTGAAGCTTTCTTT
TRBJ2-2	-	16	-	TRBV5-4	CASSSRGLKITGELFF	TGTGCCAGCAGCTCCCGCGGGCTAAAGATCACCGGGGAGCTGTTTTTT
TRBJ2-7	TRBD1	17	few	TRBV28	CASSLSGTGMGSYEQYF	TGTGCCAGCAGTTTGTCCGGGACAGGGATGGGCTCCTACGAGCAGTACTTC
TRBJ1-5	-	14	many	TRBV27	CASSLTGRNQPQHF	TGTGCCAGCAGTTTGACAGGCCGAAACCAGCCCCAGCATTTT
TRBJ2-2	TRBD2	15	-	TRBV28	CASSVIAGGTGELFF	TGTGCCAGCAGTGTCATAGCGGGAGGGACCGGGGAGCTGTTTTTT
TRBJ2-7	-	13	few	TRBV30	CAWSFRLTYEQYF	TGTGCCTGGAGTTTCAGGTTAACCTACGAGCAGTACTTC
TRBJ2-5	-	13	-	TRBV5-1	CASSLGDDGTQYF	TGCGCCAGCAGCTTGGGGGATGATGGTACCCAGTACTTC
TRBJ1-1	TRBD1	16	-	TRBV12-3/TRBV12-4	CASSSLRTGANTEAFF	TGTGCCAGCAGTTCGCTTCGGACAGGCGCGAACACTGAAGCTTTCTTT
TRBJ1-5	-	12	few	TRBV13	CASSPLGQPQHF	TGTGCCAGCAGCCCACTGGGGCAGCCCCAGCATTTT
TRBJ2-3	-	15	-	TRBV6-1	CASSRDSSSTDTQYF	TGTGCCAGCAGCCGGGACTCATCTAGCACAGATACGCAGTATTTT
TRBJ2-1	TRBD1	13	-	TRBV20-1	CGCRGPRDNEQFF	TGCGGTTGTAGGGGGCCGCGGGACAATGAGCAGTTCTTC
TRBJ2-2	-	15	many	TRBV20-1	CSARPLGVSTGELFF	TGCAGTGCTAGACCGTTAGGGGTCAGCACCGGGGAGCTGTTTTTT
TRBJ2-7	-	11	many	TRBV7-9	CASSFHYEQYF	TGTGCCAGCAGCTTTCACTACGAGCAGTACTTC
TRBJ2-2	TRBD2	16	many	TRBV6-2/TRBV6-3	CASSYSTSGTTGELFF	TGTGCCAGCAGTTACTCGACTAGCGGGACGACCGGGGAGCTGTTTTTT
TRBJ2-2	-	15	many	TRBV5-1	CATKGQGPATGELFF	TGCGCCACCAAAGGTCAGGGACCGGCGACCGGGGAGCTGTTTTTT
TRBJ2-1	TRBD2	18	many	TRBV3-1	CASSLHLQREGPYNEQFF	TGTGCCAGCAGCCTACACCTACAGCGGGAGGGCCCCTACAATGAGCAGTTCTTC
TRBJ2-2	TRBD2	14	-	TRBV2	CASRGGSHGGELFF	TGTGCCAGCCGGGGCGGGAGTCATGGCGGGGAGCTGTTTTTT
TRBJ2-5	-	12	many	TRBV12-3/TRBV12-4	CASSTIRGTQYF	TGTGCCAGCAGCACAATCCGGGGTACCCAGTACTTC
TRBJ2-1	-	15	many	TRBV12-3/TRBV12-4	CASSYDRRPRHEQFF	TGTGCCAGCAGTTACGACAGGCGACCACGGCATGAGCAGTTCTTC
TRBJ2-3	TRBD2	11	many	TRBV12-3/TRBV12-4	CASGSGSSQYF	TGTGCCAGCGGCAGCGGGAGTTCGCAGTATTTT
TRBJ1-1	-	15	-	TRBV20-1	CSAYHSKQVNTEAFF	TGCAGTGCTTATCATTCGAAACAGGTGAACACTGAAGCTTTCTTT